The T cell receptor beta chain under discussion was sequenced for a study of shared clonotypes between healthy human individuals. Study-wide background: For every donor, three CD4 naive, three CD4 memory, two CD8 naive and one CD8 memory plates were used.

This CDR3 comprises 13 residues. Looked up from germline, CDR1 is MNHNY and CDR2 is SVGAGI (reference sequence). V shed 3 bases and J shed 1 base, with 6 bases lying between them. Study-level results: A limitation of the genetic and exposure-history diversity represented arose from few donors. For sorted subsets, rarefaction showed incomplete sequencing despite large depth.

Only CD45RO-negative cells positively selected for CCR7 counted as naive CD8 cells, so terminally differentiated effector memory CD45RA+ cells were excluded. There were no recent acute infections or vaccinations among the donors, who were healthy HIV-negative adults. Turning to this clone: Its target is unknown. Additional DNA sequences in this sample encode the identical CDR3.

Clones were sequenced by immunoSEQ multiplex PCR, and TCRdb holds only the in-frame ones, with some missing. The top ten hold about 1.1% of the sample, which has about 2 million clones, less than 95% seen once. This receptor was obtained from a man aged 18 to 30 in good health. V and J are TRBV6-6 and TRBJ2-5, with D tentatively TRBD2 (6 bases). The sequenced sample was naive CD8+ T cells sorted from blood. In nucleotides, the CDR3 is TGTGCCAGCAGTTATAGCGGCCAAGAGACCCAGTACTTC. Encoded protein: CASSYSGQETQYF.